Listed here is a single T cell receptor (beta chain). CDR1 and CDR2 from the germline V gene are MGHRA and YSYEKL. V was clipped by 0 bases and J by 6 bases; unmatched bases: 5. The length of the CDR3 is 16 residues. The data were taken from a study of blood T cell repertoires in COVID-19. Whole-study context: Material from acute and convalescent COVID-19 was sourced from the United States, Italy and Spain. T cells, B-cell-depleted T cells, or PBMCs supplied cDNA or gDNA.

In the study's own analysis: Amplification from reference gene primers served as the basis for estimated nucleated cell counts. Generated by immunoSEQ multiplex PCR, the TCRdb table keeps only in-frame clones and is missing some. The V and J calls and clone size come from that table; D and trimming were worked out from the DNA. The sample lists 150,000 to 200,000 clones; about 75% were seen once. This clonotype was sampled from a woman aged 70 to 79 with acute or convalescent COVID-19. The gene calls are TRBV4-1 and TRBJ2-4; TRBD1 agrees at 10 bases. Sequenced material: peripheral blood. The CDR3, as DNA: TGCGCCAGCAGCCAAGATTGGACAGGGGGATTAAACATTCAGTACTTC. Amino acids: CASSQDWTGGLNIQYF.